The source of this T cell receptor (beta chain) is a study of post-analysis software for immune sequencing data. Study-wide context: Disease courses included relapsing-remitting, secondary progressive and progressive-relapsing multiple sclerosis.

V was shortened by 4 bases and J by 11 bases, with 26 bases between the two germline ends. The CDR3 totals 16 residues. The germline CDR1 and CDR2 sequences are SNHLY and FYNNEI. TCR beta cDNA libraries included unique molecular identifiers. Starting from approximately 1 to 10 million T cells, the study yielded approximately 460,000 cDNA molecules. MiXCR, applied by TCRdb to the PCR reads, yields one record per CDR3 protein. The sample shows hundreds of thousands of distinct CDR3 sequences, about 32% of them seen only once. Regarding the study as a whole: Controls had lower frequencies than patients of about 5 TRBV segments, which included TRBV5-6, TRBV5-1 and TRBV20-1. The normalized Chao1 diversity of multiple sclerosis patients was significantly lower than that of controls.

Concerning this clonotype itself: Its target is unknown.

Sequencing used blood. This receptor was obtained from a girl aged 5-17 years with multiple sclerosis. The J gene is TRBJ2-5, the V gene TRBV2, with D perhaps given as TRBD1 or TRBD2 (5 bases each). The CDR3 spells CASSASTVPGFGEQYF. The CDR3 DNA follows: TGTGCCAGCAGTGCCTCGACAGTCCCAGGATTTGGGGAGCAGTACTTC.